This T cell receptor (beta chain) was sequenced for a study of response to subunit inactivated influenza vaccine. V trimming: 4 bases; J trimming: 1 base; junction bases outside the gene matches: 1. The CDR3 totals 14 residues. Per germline, CDR1 SGHTA and CDR2 FQGNSA. TCRdb re-called the RT-PCR reads with MiXCR, one entry per CDR3 protein. The sample carries some 550,000 distinct CDR3 sequences, roughly a quarter recorded once. There are many counts of this clonotype. This same sample was also part of a study on T cells expressing NK-cell markers. Turning to that study: Libraries used 5'RACE template switching adding universal primer site and UMIs.

The sequence was collected from a man in his fifties or sixties who received an inactivated influenza vaccine. The chain recombines TRBV7-2 with TRBJ2-7, with 10 bases aligning to TRBD2. Sample: CD4+ T cells sorted from PBMCs, taken less than 13 days after vaccination. The CDR3 protein is CASSWGLASYEQYF. The CDR3 DNA sequence: TGTGCCAGCAGCTGGGGACTAGCGTCCTACGAGCAGTACTTC.